This TCR beta chain comes out of a study of T-cell memory formation after mild COVID-19. Across the study: Most TCR clusters belonged to a single donor. Study-wide findings and caveats: Clones which contracted sat mainly in CM and EM if CD4+, and in EMRA if CD8+.

Barcoded TCR alpha and TCR beta cDNA libraries with UMIs came from 5'RACE using constant-segment primers. TCRdb itself ran the 5' RACE reads through MiXCR, one entry per CDR3 protein. The sample shows about 450,000 distinct CDR3 sequences, about 22% of them seen only once. Germline V lookup: CDR1 DFQATT, CDR2 SNEGSKA (reference sequence). The CDR3 extends over 14 amino acids. The ends lost 2 bases at V and 3 bases at J; junction bases unmatched: 6. As for this clonotype: Its antigen is as yet unknown.

Sample: PBMCs or a T cell subset sorted from them (not recorded which). The receptor comes from an adult woman who had mild COVID-19 (a few samples of this study predate the infection). Cell type and time point are not known. The chain is built from TRBV20-1 and TRBJ1-2; 7 bases map to TRBD1. CDR3 sequence reads: CSARTQGSDYGYTF. The CDR3 nucleotides read TGCAGTGCTAGAACACAGGGGAGTGACTATGGCTACACCTTC.